Below, one TCR beta chain is given with its context. No antigen is known for it. Base qualities were left out, and no much larger clone turns up one base away. The data belong to a study of neoadjuvant anti-PD-1 for oral cavity cancer (dated by TCRdb to about 2021). Background for the entire study: Before curative-intent surgical resection, most patients were given three to four biweekly doses of nivolumab at 3 mg/kg. Patients with complete response, partial response or stable disease by RECIST 1.1 were defined as responders, whereas patients with progression were defined as non-responders. There were about a dozen patients in the parent correlative cohort, and the response rate was more than 25%. Patients who did not progress were given a fourth nivolumab dose at about day 43 and had definitive surgical resection on days 50-56.

Summary of the overall study and its limitations: After neoadjuvant nivolumab, significantly higher T cell clonality (Gini index) was found within PBMCs in non-responders than in responders. TCR analyses included only a few patients per response group, and the authors called for larger cohorts for validation. Higher pretreatment blood Treg/Th17 ratios correlated with both higher pretreatment blood TCRbeta clonality and lower post-treatment tumor TCRbeta clonality.

At the junction V is shortened by 1 base and J by 3 bases, with 19 bases in between. Including cysteine and phenylalanine, the CDR3 has 18 amino acids. The entry retains the CDR3 DNA only, 54 bases that are in frame from base 1. The germline V gene gives CDR1 as SGHVS and CDR2 as FQNEAQ. The sample's time point label, in plain terms: before neoadjuvant nivolumab. Patients had been newly diagnosed with stage II-IVA oral cavity squamous cell carcinoma, and no prior systemic or radiation treatment had been given to the patients. The cohort consisted of patients with HPV-negative, locally advanced oral cavity squamous cell carcinoma. No culture maintenance or expansion was done, as the peripheral blood mononuclear cells went straight to analysis. The samples were obtained from a longitudinal correlative study of a single-arm phase II trial testing neoadjuvant nivolumab in oral cavity squamous cell carcinoma. Subject-matched pre- and post-treatment PBMCs and tumors from three responders and three non-responders were subjected to genomic DNA-based TCRbeta sequencing. Peripheral blood mononuclear cells were collected before nivolumab treatment and were collected again after treatment, at the time of surgery. The Maxwell RSC DNA from Cells kit was used to isolate genomic DNA from PBMCs.

For deep sequencing of PBMC libraries, mostly roughly 520 ng of input genomic DNA was used, and six replicates were run per sample. Following the manufacturer's instructions, the team built TCRbeta libraries using the immunoSEQ hsTCRbeta kit. Sequencing of the completed libraries took place using an Illumina NovaSeq 6000 S4 flow cell after they had been pooled to approximately 3 nM. The paper's processing steps were these. The immunoSEQ Analyzer was used for raw data preprocessing and quality control. The analysis was restricted to productive rearrangements, with each unique CDR3 amino acid sequence defining a clonotype. Repertoire clonality was estimated as the Gini-Simpson index, which was calculated using the R package tcR. Student's t test was used to compare Gini indices, and Pearson correlation was used to assess associations with tumor size change. TCRdb limited this immuneACCESS table to in-frame rearrangements with V and J called. A share of clones is missing; checked studies link under half to unresolved V genes, and the rest is unexplained. V, J and clone size reflect that table, while D and trimming were determined from the DNA. Recorded for this sample are 18,000 or so clones; around 72% of them occurred a single time. The ten biggest clones cover more than 2.5% of the sample.

The V and J segments used are TRBV7-8 and TRBJ1-3, with no reliable assignment of the D segment. Source: PBMCs, taken before nivolumab (anti-PD-1) treatment. The TCR sequence derives from a person between 35 and 79 years old with oral cavity squamous cell carcinoma. Here the CDR3 is given as CASSLGVAGSVGGNTIYF. DNA sequence: TGTGCCAGCAGCTTAGGAGTGGCGGGCAGCGTCGGTGGAAACACCATATATTTT.